The T cell receptor beta chain described here comes from a study of technical replicates of blood from a few donors. This CDR3 has 17 residues. Trimming shortened V by 0 bases and J by 5 bases, and 19 bases separated the two germline ends. Germline CDR1 and CDR2: SGHDN and FVKESK. Only in-frame clones appear in the TCRdb table, and some are missing; sequencing was by immunoSEQ multiplex PCR. This table has approximately 82,000 clones, just over 90% appearing once. The V gene is TRBV14, the J gene TRBJ1-2; D is possibly TRBD1 (6 bases). The receptor was derived from a human donor in good health. The sequencing sample was made of T cells isolated from PBMCs. CDR3 sequence: CASSQDLSQGVKYGYTF. For the CDR3, the DNA is TGTGCCAGCAGCCAAGATCTTTCACAGGGAGTCAAATATGGCTACACCTTC. Combining the CDR3 with reference TRBV14 and TRBJ1-2 gives the whole variable domain EAGVTQFPSHSVIEKGQTVTLRCDPISGHDNLYWYRRVMGKEIKFLLHFVKESKQDESGMPNNRFLAERTGGTYSTLKVQPAELEDSGVYFCASSQDLSQGVKYGYTFGSGTRLTVV.